This TCR beta chain was identified in a study of blood T cells in healthy people across ages. PCR was performed a second time for about 7 to 11 cycles using a sample-barcoded 5' primer and a J-beta primer mix. TCRdb processed the 5' RACE reads anew with MiXCR; each CDR3 protein has one entry. The data hold 550,000 to 600,000 distinct CDR3 sequences, with 27% observed a single time. This clonotype turned up a few times. The CDR3 consists of 16 residues. The ends were cut back, 3 bases at V and 1 base at J, with 16 bases in the middle. CDR1 is SGHRS, CDR2 YFSETQ, per germline. Sequenced input: blood. The receptor's source is a woman in her 70s in good health. The chain employs TRBV5-1 and TRBJ2-5; tentatively, D is TRBD1 or TRBD2 (5 bases each). This CDR3 reads CASSSPGRGVQETQYF. DNA of the CDR3: TGCGCCAGCAGCTCTCCGGGACGGGGAGTCCAAGAGACCCAGTACTTC.